This T cell receptor beta chain emerged from a study of control samples from healthy donors and cancer patients. The CDR3 is made up of 11 amino acids. V lost 8 bases, J lost 2 bases, and 4 bases lay in between. Germline V gene sequence: CDR1 MNHEY, CDR2 SMNVEV (reference sequence). Using immunoSEQ multiplex PCR, the repertoire was profiled, and TCRdb retains in-frame clones only, with some absent. The table includes about 130,000 clones, 92% detected once. This receptor was obtained from a man aged 18 to 29 in good health. The chain couples TRBV27 to TRBJ1-3; D remains unclear. Source material: blood. As DNA, the CDR3 is TGTGCCAGCTATGCTGGAAACACCATATATTTT. It codes for CASYAGNTIYF.